The present TCR beta chain was sequenced within a study of OX40 agonist ivuxolimab in advanced cancers. The assay was immunoSEQ multiplex PCR, and TCRdb's table has in-frame clones only and misses some. The sample consists of more than 80,000 clones, roughly 85% of them appearing once. The J segment lost 7 bases and the V segment lost 3 bases, leaving 7 bases of the junction unmatched. The CDR3 totals 15 residues. Germline V gene lookup returns CDR1 SGHRS and CDR2 YFSETQ. Excluded were patients having autoimmune disease history or systemic immunosuppression. The origin of this receptor is an adult with an advanced solid tumor such as melanoma, head and neck, liver or kidney cancer. The V and J genes are TRBV5-1 and TRBJ1-6; 7 nucleotides match TRBD1. The specimen was CD4+ or CD8+ T cells sorted from blood, collected in a trial of the OX40 agonist ivuxolimab. The DNA of the CDR3 is TGCGCCAGCAGCTACCTGACAGGGCAGAATTCACCCCTCCACTTT. This encodes CASSYLTGQNSPLHF.